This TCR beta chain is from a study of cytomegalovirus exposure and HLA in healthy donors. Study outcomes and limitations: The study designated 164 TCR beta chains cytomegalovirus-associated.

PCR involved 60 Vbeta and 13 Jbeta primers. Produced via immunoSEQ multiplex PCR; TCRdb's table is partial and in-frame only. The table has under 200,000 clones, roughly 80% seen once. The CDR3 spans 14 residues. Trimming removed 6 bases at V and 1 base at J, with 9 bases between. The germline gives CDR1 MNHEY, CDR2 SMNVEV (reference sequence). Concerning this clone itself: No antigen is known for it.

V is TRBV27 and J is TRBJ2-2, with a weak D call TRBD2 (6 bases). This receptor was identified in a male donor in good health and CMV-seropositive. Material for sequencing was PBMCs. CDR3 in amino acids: CASRLARNTGELFF. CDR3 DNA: TGTGCCAGCAGGCTAGCGAGGAACACCGGGGAGCTGTTTTTT.